This TCR beta chain is drawn from a study of shared clonotypes between healthy human individuals. Study context: A donor's plate count was three for CD4 naive and three for CD4 memory; CD8 naive had two and CD8 memory one.

The trim removed 7 bases at V and 8 bases at J, leaving 24 bases unmatched. In germline, CDR1 is MDHEN, CDR2 SYDVKM. The CDR3 is made up of 18 amino acids. Only in-frame clones appear in the TCRdb table, and some are missing; sequencing was by immunoSEQ multiplex PCR. The sample lists more than 850,000 clones; around three quarters were seen once. The sequence was obtained from a man younger than 35 in good health. Some clones in this sample may be carry-over from other donors' samples. The sample taken for sequencing was memory CD4+ T cells from PBMCs. Subset meaning: CD45RA-negative fraction. The chain carries TRBV28 and TRBJ1-2, with 8 bases identical to TRBD1. The CDR3 nucleotides read TGTGCCAGCACCAATCACCTTGAGGGGACAGGAAGTATGTTGGGCTACACCTTC. Protein: CASTNHLEGTGSMLGYTF.